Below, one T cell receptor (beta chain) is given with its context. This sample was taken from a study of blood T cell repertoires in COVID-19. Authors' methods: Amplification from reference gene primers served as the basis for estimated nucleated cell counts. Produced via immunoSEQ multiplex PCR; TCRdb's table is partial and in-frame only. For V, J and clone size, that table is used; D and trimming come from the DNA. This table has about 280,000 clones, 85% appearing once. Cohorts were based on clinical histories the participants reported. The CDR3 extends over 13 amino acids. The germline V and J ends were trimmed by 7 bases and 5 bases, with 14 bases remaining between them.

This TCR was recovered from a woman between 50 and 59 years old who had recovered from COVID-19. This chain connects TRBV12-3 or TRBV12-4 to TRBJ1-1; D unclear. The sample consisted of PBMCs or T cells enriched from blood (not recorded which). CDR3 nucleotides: TGTGCCAGCACTCAAAACGGCGGGACTGAAGCTTTCTTT. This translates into CASTQNGGTEAFF.